Listed below are T cell receptor beta chains from one sample, sequenced in a study of blood T cell repertoires in COVID-19. The data were produced by immunoSEQ multiplex PCR, yet TCRdb's version contains in-frame clones alone and is incomplete. The repertoire holds approximately 90,000 clones, around 86% seen once, with about 5% in the top ten. Sequences were obtained from peripheral blood. These TCRs come from a woman at least 80 years old with acute or convalescent COVID-19. Both conserved end residues are part of each CDR3. A D gene is named only where the DNA matches it firmly.

d_call v_call cdr3_aa
TRBD2 TRBV7-3 CASSSTSGGARGELFF
NA TRBV19 CASSTSPTGGETQYF
TRBD1 TRBV10-3 CASRTGRDGNTIYF
NA TRBV9 CASSSSPQASGANVLTF
NA TRBV3-1/TRBV3-2 CASSQDGATAPRGYTF
NA TRBV7-2 CASSLGQSHTYNYGYTF
NA TRBV7-2 CASSFGEGTEAFF
NA TRBV19 CASAPSLWETQYF
TRBD1 TRBV25-1 CASSEARGQGGTEAFF
TRBD2 TRBV6-5 CASRVSGAQGETQYF
TRBD1 TRBV7-9 CASSVTGGRYEQYF
TRBD2 TRBV18 CASFAGLAHNEQFF
TRBD2 TRBV18 CASSPLGLAETQYF
TRBD1 TRBV27 CASTLSGTGGRNTEAFF
NA TRBV5-1 CASSSPGSSTDTQYF
TRBD1 TRBV6-6 CASSPTGGFPGNYGYTF
NA TRBV3-1/TRBV3-2 CASSFDGVTGNTIYF
TRBD1 TRBV3-1/TRBV3-2 CASRPAGGYGYTF
TRBD2 TRBV5-1 CASGLAGSDTQYF
TRBD2 TRBV10-2 CATSSGRAYEQYF
TRBD1 TRBV29-1 CSAEGQGRYEQYF
NA TRBV24-1 CATSDHGVVFTDTQYF
NA TRBV29-1 CSVQDTSMNTEAFF
TRBD2 TRBV11-3 CASSRSGGYNEQFF
NA TRBV25-1 CASSATPDRIEAFF
TRBD2 TRBV7-2 CASSQGLAGSSSTDTQYF